The entry below gives a single TCR beta chain sequence along with its context. Its specificity is unknown. This record comes from a study of cytomegalovirus exposure and HLA in healthy donors. Whole-study context: The same platform used for the roughly 650 first-cohort repertoires was also used for the approximately 120 validation repertoires, as a later analysis reported. Whole-study findings and limits: Most TCR sequences were uncommon, yet certain public TCRs appeared in many donors. The tendency of first-cohort TCR clusters to co-occur in the 120 or so validation repertoires was the finding of a later analysis. Overall, approximately 180 TCR beta chains were annotated as cytomegalovirus-associated.

Profiled with immunoSEQ multiplex PCR; TCRdb holds only in-frame clones, not every one. The data show over 150,000 clones, 70% to 90% seen once. This clonotype was sampled from a human donor in good health. Input material: PBMCs.

CDR3 amino acids: CASSQARTGKSYEQYF. In DNA form, the CDR3 reads TGTGCCAGCAGCCAAGCCCGGACAGGGAAATCCTACGAGCAGTACTTC. The rearrangement uses TRBV14 and TRBJ2-7; 8 bases are a match to TRBD1. Losses at the gene ends were 1 base for V and 1 base for J; bases not matched to a gene: 6. The CDR3 extends over 16 amino acids. Germline CDR1 reads SGHDN; CDR2 reads FVKESK.